This TCR beta chain originates from a study of CD8 T cells in Susac syndrome. On the study more broadly: The sequenced Susac syndrome patients comprised 5 or 6 with active disease and eight in remission.

An input of roughly 0.5 to 1 ug of RNA was subjected to reverse transcription using random hexamers. By means of immunoSEQ multiplex PCR, TCR beta CDR3 spanning 54 Vbeta and 13 Jbeta underwent amplification. TCRdb fed the immunoSEQ multiplex PCR reads into MiXCR, producing one record per CDR3 protein. The sample has 75,000 to 80,000 distinct CDR3 sequences, approximately 95% seen once. Note on this clonotype: Antigen: not known.

Trimming pared 3 bases from V and 2 bases from J, leaving 7 bases between. The CDR3 covers 13 residues. Recently defined diagnostic criteria classed the Susac syndrome patients as definite or probable. Study-level findings and limits: Susac-specific public clones in total CD8+ repertoires numbered roughly 17; in CD8+ TEMRA repertoires, they numbered several.

The sequence came from a human donor with Susac syndrome. The sequencing input was CD8+ T cells from PBMCs. This chain connects TRBV12-3 or TRBV12-4 to TRBJ2-5; D is ambiguous. CDR3 coding DNA: TGTGCCAGCAGTTTGAACCGTCAAGAGACCCAGTACTTC. Its translation: CASSLNRQETQYF.